This section outlines one T cell receptor beta chain sequence together with its context. No antigen is known for it. The entry originates in a study of shared clonotypes between healthy human individuals. V lost 0 bases and J lost 8, with 13 bases in between. The CDR3 is 14 amino acids. Germline-derived CDR1 and CDR2 are MNHNS and SASEGT. Study processing details: With immunoSEQ giving junction-only sequences and no quality scores, filtering differed. Produced via immunoSEQ multiplex PCR; TCRdb's table is partial and in-frame only. V and J calls and clone size come straight from that table; D and trimming were deduced from the DNA. Altogether about 2.5 million clones are present, 92% being singletons, with the ten largest covering 0.37%. From CD4+ cells came CD45RA+ naive and CD45RA-negative memory subsets. Study-level points and caveats: Among donors, the sharing of clonotypes was expected to be influenced by sequencing depth.

The clonotype was recovered from a man between 18 and 29 years old in good health. Some clones in this sample may be carry-over from other donors' samples. The sequencing sample was made of naive CD4+ T cells from PBMCs. The subset is: CD45RA+ positively selected. This rearrangement joins TRBV6-1 to TRBJ1-2; D gene unclear. The CDR3 loop reads CASSEAFHRPGYTF. The CDR3 bases are TGTGCCAGCAGTGAAGCGTTTCACCGACCCGGCTACACCTTC.